What follows are 9 T cell receptor beta chains derived from one specimen sequenced in a study of technical replicates of blood from a handful of donors. Profiling relied on immunoSEQ multiplex PCR, and the TCRdb table lists in-frame clones only, not all of them. Of more than 75,000 clones in the sample, 96% are singletons; the top ten hold about 0.36%. Sample: T cells isolated from PBMCs. These receptors were collected from a human donor in good health.

This sequence joins TRBV11-2 and TRBJ2-7; maybe TRBD1 (5 bases). Germline assignment: CDR1 SGHAT and CDR2 FQNNGV. V was shortened by 2 bases and J by 3 bases, with 17 bases between the two germline ends. The CDR3 is made up of 16 amino acids. The chain's CDR3 is CASSLSDSVGYYEQYF. CDR3 coding DNA: TGTGCCAGCAGCTTAAGTGACAGTGTGGGTTACTACGAGCAGTACTTC.

Concerning this clone itself: Mismatch with germline at one junction end may stem from a read error. This sequence joins TRBV7-7 and TRBJ2-7; D is uncertain. Per the germline V gene, CDR1 is SSHAT and CDR2 is FNYEAQ (reference sequence). There are 15 residues in the CDR3. The CDR3 is CASSPKLNVEYEQYF. In DNA form, the CDR3 reads TGTGCTAGCAGCCCCAAACTGAATGTAGAATACGAGCAGTACTTC.

V usage is TRBV30 and J usage is TRBJ2-7, with TRBD2 as a possible D gene (7 bases). V was cut by 2 bases and J by 6 bases, with 20 bases left in between. The CDR3 loop spans 15 amino acids. CDR1 and CDR2 (germline): GTSNPN, SVGIG (reference sequence). The chain's CDR3 is CAWSTLRGATGEQYF. CDR3 nucleotides: TGTGCCTGGAGTACACTACGGGGGGCGACCGGCGAGCAGTACTTC. Supplemented by reference TRBV30 and TRBJ2-7, the full variable domain reads SQTIHQWPATLVQPVGSPLSLECTVEGTSNPNLYWYRQAAGRGLQLLFYSVGIGQISSEVPQNLSASRPQDRQFILSSKKLLLSDSGFYLCAWSTLRGATGEQYFGPGTRLTVT.

The chain combines TRBV27 with TRBJ1-4, with TRBD1 matching over 10 bases. The CDR3 is 14 amino acids. V lost 5 bases, J lost 8 bases, and 5 bases stayed unmatched. Germline CDR1 and CDR2: MNHEY and SMNVEV (reference sequence). DNA for the CDR3: TGTGCCAGCAGTCTCGGGACAGGGGTGGAAAAACTGTTTTTT. Translating it yields CASSLGTGVEKLFF. Full variable domain (remainder filled in from reference TRBV27 and TRBJ1-4): EAQVTQNPRYLITVTGKKLTVTCSQNMNHEYMSWYRQDPGLGLRQIYYSMNVEVTDKGDVPEGYKVSRKEKRNFPLILESPSPNQTSLYFCASSLGTGVEKLFFGSGTQLSVL.

The CDR3 DNA reads TGTGCCAGCATTGACTCGGACAGAAGCGGCACAGATACGCAGTATTTT. Protein product: CASIDSDRSGTDTQYF. The rearrangement joins TRBV6-6 to TRBJ2-3, with D perhaps TRBD1 (6 bases). This CDR3 region has 16 residues. Trimming shortened V by 7 bases and J by 1 base, and 18 bases separated the two germline ends. Germline assignment: CDR1 MNHNY and CDR2 SVGAGI (reference sequence).

The chain is built from TRBV19 and TRBJ1-1; D is ambiguous. Trimming shortened V by 10 bases and J by 4 bases, and 13 bases separated the two germline ends. CDR1 is LNHDA and CDR2 is SQIVND in the germline V gene (reference sequence). The CDR3 runs 12 residues. CDR3 sequence (DNA): TGTGCCACCCTGAGGTCTCCCACTGAAGCTTTCTTT. It translates to CATLRSPTEAFF.

V usage is TRBV30 and J usage is TRBJ1-2; 8 nucleotides match TRBD1. Losses at the gene ends were 0 bases for V and 8 bases for J; bases not matched to a gene: 8. The germline CDR1 and CDR2 sequences are GTSNPN and SVGIG (reference sequence). There are 14 residues in the CDR3. DNA of the CDR3: TGTGCCTGGAGTGTAGACAGGGGCCCGGTAGGCTACACCTTC. Its protein product is CAWSVDRGPVGYTF. Variable domain in full (rest from reference TRBV30 and TRBJ1-2): SQTIHQWPATLVQPVGSPLSLECTVEGTSNPNLYWYRQAAGRGLQLLFYSVGIGQISSEVPQNLSASRPQDRQFILSSKKLLLSDSGFYLCAWSVDRGPVGYTFGSGTRLTVV.

This sequence joins TRBV30 and TRBJ2-1; 11 nucleotides agree with TRBD2. This CDR3 comprises 20 residues. J gave up 7 bases and V 1 base, and 21 bases lay outside the gene matches. CDR1 is GTSNPN and CDR2 is SVGIG in the germline V gene (reference sequence). CDR3 nucleotides: TGTGCCTGGAGTGCCAGACAGGGGGGAGGTAGCGGGAGGGCCTTAAATGAGCAGTTCTTC. Amino acid sequence: CAWSARQGGGSGRALNEQFF.

This rearrangement joins TRBV7-9 to TRBJ1-3; D not certain. Germline V gene lookup returns CDR1 SEHNR and CDR2 FQNEAQ (reference sequence). V shed 1 base and J shed 2 bases, with 9 bases lying between them. CDR3 length: 15 residues. CDR3 loop: CASSLEGSAGNTIYF. The CDR3 DNA is TGTGCCAGCAGCTTAGAAGGGAGCGCTGGAAACACCATATATTTT.